These 22 T cell receptor beta chains came from one sample sequenced in a study of response to subunit inactivated influenza vaccine (dated by TCRdb to 2017 to 2018). The library was prepared using RT-PCR. The data were produced on an Illumina HiSeq 2500. TCRdb reprocessing: public reads trimmed at Q25 with fastp, clones called with MiXCR, in-frame beta chains kept. Rows with one shared CDR3 protein collapse into an entry with the most common genes and DNA. This sample gives hundreds of thousands of distinct CDR3 sequences in total; around 8% of them show up just once. Approximately 13% of the sample goes to the ten largest clones. Sequencing used PBMCs from blood, obtained less than 30 months after vaccination. These TCRs come from a man aged 50 to 69 who received an inactivated influenza vaccine. Donor details come from another sample of the same person, matched by shared clones.

Remarks on this clonotype: Sequence at one end of the junction differs from germline and may be a read error. The V gene is TRBV6-5, the J gene TRBJ2-3; tentatively, D is TRBD2 (6 bases). Germline V gives CDR1 MNHEY, CDR2 SVGAGI. CDR3 size: 16 residues. This CDR3 reads CAGSYSLRDVADTQYF. In DNA form, the CDR3 reads TGTGCCGGCAGTTACTCGTTGCGGGACGTGGCAGATACGCAGTATTTT.

This clonotype was recorded at least ten times. The V call is TRBV6-5, the J call TRBJ2-7; 10 bases are shared with TRBD2. Germline CDR1 MNHEY, CDR2 SVGAGI. V lost 2 bases and J lost 2; bases outside the gene matches: 6. This CDR3 is built from 16 residues. DNA of the CDR3: TGTGCCAGCAGTTACGGGCTAGCGGGGGCCGCCTACGAGCAGTACTTC. This encodes CASSYGLAGAAYEQYF.

This chain joins TRBV12-3 or TRBV12-4 and TRBJ2-2; D call uncertain. Trimming left V 8 bases short and J 3 bases short, with 7 bases between. The length of the CDR3 is 12 residues. The CDR3, as DNA: TGTGCCAGCGCACCATACACCGGGGAGCTGTTTTTT. Protein: CASAPYTGELFF.

This clonotype has a count of ten or more. As DNA, the CDR3 is TGTGCCATCAGTGTGGGGGTAGTGGAGACCCAGTACTTC. Its protein is CAISVGVVETQYF. The V and J genes are TRBV10-3 and TRBJ2-5; D possibly uses TRBD1 or TRBD2 (5 bases each). Trimming removed 4 bases from V and 5 bases from J, with 11 bases in between. This CDR3 comprises 13 residues. Germline values: CDR1 ENHRY, CDR2 SYGVKD.

This clonotype turned up a few times. The V call is TRBV19, the J call TRBJ2-1; TRBD2 matches at 8 bases. This CDR3 comprises 15 residues. The J segment lost 4 bases and the V segment lost 6 bases, leaving 8 bases of the junction unmatched. Germline lookup yields CDR1 LNHDA and CDR2 SQIVND (reference sequence). CDR3 nucleotide sequence: TGTGCCAGTAGGAGCGGGGGAATGTCTTACAATGAGCAGTTCTTC. Amino acid sequence: CASRSGGMSYNEQFF.

The chain joins TRBV6-1 to TRBJ1-2; D not certain. There are 15 residues in the CDR3. Germline assignment: CDR1 MNHNS and CDR2 SASEGT. The V and J ends lost 5 bases and 5 bases respectively, with 18 bases between them. The CDR3 loop reads CASSTRELGLYGYTF. CDR3 DNA: TGTGCCAGCAGTACCCGGGAGCTAGGTTTATATGGCTACACCTTC.

This clonotype was recorded a few times. The CDR3 coding sequence is TGTGCCAGCAGCTTCAGACAGGGGTGGGACATTCAGTACTTC. It specifies CASSFRQGWDIQYF. The V call is TRBV7-2, the J call TRBJ2-4, with TRBD1 identical over 8 bases. This CDR3 region has 14 residues. CDR1 SGHTA and CDR2 FQGNSA come from the germline V gene. The junction had 6 bases not matched to a gene; V was cut back by 3 bases and J by 8 bases.

Here the CDR3 reads CASSHHGTGRAYEQYF. CDR3 coding DNA: TGTGCCAGCAGTCACCACGGGACGGGACGCGCCTACGAGCAGTACTTC. The gene calls are TRBV27 and TRBJ2-7; D tentatively fits TRBD1 or TRBD2 (5 bases each). The CDR3 runs to 16 residues. The germline V and J ends were trimmed by 5 bases and 2 bases, with 19 bases remaining between them. Germline loops: CDR1 MNHEY, CDR2 SMNVEV (reference sequence).

The chain carries TRBV20-1 and TRBJ2-7, with 10 bases fitting TRBD1. The V gene's germline CDR1 is DFQATT and CDR2 SNEGSKA (reference sequence). Trimming removed 6 bases from V and 3 bases from J; junction bases left unmatched: 8. CDR3 size: 14 residues. CDR3 DNA sequence: TGCAGTGCGCCACGGACAGGGGGGGTCTACGAGCAGTACTTC. It codes for CSAPRTGGVYEQYF.

The sample holds a few counts of this clonotype. J is TRBJ1-4 and V is TRBV27; tentatively, D is TRBD1 (6 bases). V was clipped by 6 bases and J by 4 bases, with 15 bases between them. CDR1 and CDR2 (germline): MNHEY, SMNVEV (reference sequence). The CDR3 is 15 residues long. The DNA of the CDR3 is TGTGCCAGCAGCCCCGGACAGCTATTTAATGAAAAACTGTTTTTT. Translation: CASSPGQLFNEKLFF.

Many counts were recorded for this clonotype. The V and J genes are TRBV7-2 and TRBJ2-7; D possibly corresponds to TRBD2 (5 bases). Germline-derived CDR1 and CDR2 are SGHTA and FQGNSA. The CDR3 runs to 14 residues. The germline V and J ends were trimmed by 5 bases and 5 bases, with 16 bases remaining between them. The CDR3 region is CASSVVRPGDEQYF. The CDR3 bases are TGTGCCAGCAGCGTGGTACGCCCCGGGGACGAGCAGTACTTC.

This clonotype was observed a few times. The chain has TRBV12-3 or TRBV12-4 and TRBJ2-7; 8 bases line up with TRBD1. Unmatched junction bases numbered 9, after V lost 9 bases and J lost 5 bases. This CDR3 contains 13 residues. The CDR3 DNA sequence: TGTGCCAGTTCAAACAGGGGGTTAGACGAGCAGTACTTC. It is translated as CASSNRGLDEQYF.

This clonotype has only a few counts. CDR3 in amino acids: CASRAGGRETQYF. The DNA for the CDR3 is TGTGCCAGCAGAGCGGGGGGGCGGGAGACCCAGTACTTC. The chain links TRBV12-3 or TRBV12-4 to TRBJ2-5; 10 nucleotides align to TRBD2. Trimming removed 6 bases from V and 5 bases from J; junction bases left unmatched: 3. This CDR3 is built from 13 residues.

This clonotype was detected ten times or more. This chain uses TRBV6-5 with TRBJ1-1, with D unresolved. Trimming took 6 bases from V and 5 from J, leaving 10 bases between them. The CDR3 length is 12 residues. Germline CDR1 is MNHEY and CDR2 is SVGAGI. For the CDR3, the DNA is TGTGCCAGCAGCCCCATAGGAACTGAAGCTTTCTTT. This translates into CASSPIGTEAFF.

This clonotype was recorded many times. V gene TRBV4-3 combines with J gene TRBJ2-7; 10 bases align to TRBD1. V lost 2 bases and J lost 5; bases outside the gene matches: 6. CDR1 LGHNA and CDR2 YSLEER come from the germline V gene. This CDR3 comprises 15 residues. CDR3 region: CASSQRQGAQNEQYF. In DNA form, the CDR3 reads TGCGCCAGCAGCCAAAGACAGGGGGCGCAGAACGAGCAGTACTTC.

This chain links TRBV20-1 with TRBJ2-2; TRBD2 matches at 10 bases. This CDR3 has 18 amino acids. Trimming removed 6 bases from V and 5 bases from J; junction bases left unmatched: 18. Germline lookup yields CDR1 DFQATT and CDR2 SNEGSKA (reference sequence). In DNA, the CDR3 is TGCAGTGCACGTGACGATGGGGGAGCGGGAGGGCAAACCGGGGAGCTGTTTTTT. Protein: CSARDDGGAGGQTGELFF.

This clonotype was detected a few times. V and J are TRBV20-1 and TRBJ2-1; the D call may be TRBD1 or TRBD2 (6 bases each). V lost 5 bases and J 9 bases, leaving 14 bases between the germline ends. This CDR3 is built from 12 residues. The V gene's germline CDR1 is DFQATT and CDR2 SNEGSKA (reference sequence). The CDR3 loop reads CSARDGGREQFF. For the CDR3, the DNA is TGCAGTGCTCGCGATGGGGGGCGTGAGCAGTTCTTC.

This clonotype was observed many times. The chain links TRBV5-6 to TRBJ1-5; 7 bases line up with TRBD1. There are 15 residues in the CDR3. Trimming cost V 4 bases and J 5 bases; bases outside gene matches: 9. Per germline, CDR1 SGHDT and CDR2 YYEEEE. CDR3 amino acids: CASSQKGRGDQPQHF. The CDR3 DNA follows: TGTGCCAGCAGCCAGAAGGGCAGGGGGGATCAGCCCCAGCATTTT.

This chain connects TRBV11-1 to TRBJ2-7, with TRBD2 matching 10 bases. The CDR3 is made up of 16 amino acids. Germline CDR1 reads SGHAT; CDR2 reads FQDESV (reference sequence). Trimming took 5 bases from V and 2 from J; bases not matched to a gene: 9. The CDR3 bases are TGTGCCAGCAGCCCCCGAGCGGGAGGGCCCCCCTACGAGCAGTACTTC. Its translation: CASSPRAGGPPYEQYF.

This rearrangement joins TRBV5-1 to TRBJ2-1; TRBD2 agrees at 7 bases. The CDR3 is made up of 15 amino acids. Germline trimming cut 5 bases from V and 8 bases from J; bases unmatched to any gene: 13. Germline V gene sequence: CDR1 SGHRS, CDR2 YFSETQ. Here the CDR3 DNA reads TGCGCCAGCAGTATCGGGGAGGGCCGGGTCGATGAGCAGTTCTTC. It is translated as CASSIGEGRVDEQFF.

This clonotype was seen a handful of times. The chain combines TRBV5-1 with TRBJ1-1; 10 bases agree with TRBD1. V shed 1 base and J 4 bases; nucleotides not matched to a gene: 4. The CDR3 totals 15 residues. Germline lookup yields CDR1 SGHRS and CDR2 YFSETQ. CDR3 sequence: CASSLRQGAGTEAFF. CDR3 nucleotide sequence: TGCGCCAGCAGCTTGAGACAGGGGGCGGGCACTGAAGCTTTCTTT.

In its sample, this clonotype was seen many times. This chain connects TRBV29-1 to TRBJ1-2; D is unresolved. In germline, CDR1 is SQVTM, CDR2 ANQGSEA. The CDR3 runs to 11 residues. V shed 5 bases and J shed 3 bases, with 7 bases lying between them. Here the CDR3 DNA reads TGCAGCGTTCGCCAGCACTATGGCTACACCTTC. Protein product: CSVRQHYGYTF. Full variable domain (rest looked up from reference TRBV29-1 and TRBJ1-2): SAVISQKPSRDICQRGTSLTIQCQVDSQVTMMFWYRQQPGQSLTLIATANQGSEATYESGFVIDKFPISRPNLTFSTLTVSNMSPEDSSIYLCSVRQHYGYTFGSGTRLTVV.